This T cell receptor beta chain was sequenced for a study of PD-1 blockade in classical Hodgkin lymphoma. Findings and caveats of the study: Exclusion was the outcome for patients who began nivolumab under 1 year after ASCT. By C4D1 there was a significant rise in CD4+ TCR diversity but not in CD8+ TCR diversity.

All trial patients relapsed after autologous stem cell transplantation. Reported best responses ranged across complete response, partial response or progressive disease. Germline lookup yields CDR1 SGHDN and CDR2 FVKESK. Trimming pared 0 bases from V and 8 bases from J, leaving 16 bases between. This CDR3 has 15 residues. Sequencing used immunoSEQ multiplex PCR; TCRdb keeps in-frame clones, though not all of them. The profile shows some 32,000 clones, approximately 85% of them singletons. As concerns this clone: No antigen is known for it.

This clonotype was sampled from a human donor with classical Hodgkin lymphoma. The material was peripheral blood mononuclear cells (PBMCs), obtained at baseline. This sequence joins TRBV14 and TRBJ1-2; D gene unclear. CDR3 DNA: TGTGCCAGCAGCCAAGAAAATACCGGGATGGGAGGCTACACCTTC. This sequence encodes CASSQENTGMGGYTF.